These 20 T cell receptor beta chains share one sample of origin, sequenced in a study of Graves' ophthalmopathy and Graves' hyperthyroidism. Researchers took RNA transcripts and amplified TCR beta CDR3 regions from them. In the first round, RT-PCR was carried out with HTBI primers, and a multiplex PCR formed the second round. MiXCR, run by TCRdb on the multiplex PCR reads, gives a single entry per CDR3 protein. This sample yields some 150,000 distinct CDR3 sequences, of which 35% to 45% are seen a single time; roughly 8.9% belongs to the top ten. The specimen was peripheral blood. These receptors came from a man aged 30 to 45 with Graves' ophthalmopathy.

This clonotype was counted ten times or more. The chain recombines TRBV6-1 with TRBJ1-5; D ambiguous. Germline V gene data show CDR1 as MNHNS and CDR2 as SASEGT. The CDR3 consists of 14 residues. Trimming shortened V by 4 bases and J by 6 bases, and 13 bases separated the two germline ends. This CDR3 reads CASSGDPTIQPQHF. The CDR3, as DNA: TGTGCCAGCAGTGGAGATCCAACCATTCAGCCCCAGCATTTT.

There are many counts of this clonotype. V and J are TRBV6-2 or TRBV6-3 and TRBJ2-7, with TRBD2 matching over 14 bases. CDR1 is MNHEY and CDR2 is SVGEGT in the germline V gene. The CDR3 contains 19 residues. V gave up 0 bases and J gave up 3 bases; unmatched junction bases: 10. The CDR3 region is CASSYSILGLAGVVYEQYF. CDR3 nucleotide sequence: TGTGCCAGCAGTTACTCGATACTGGGACTAGCGGGAGTGGTCTACGAGCAGTACTTC.

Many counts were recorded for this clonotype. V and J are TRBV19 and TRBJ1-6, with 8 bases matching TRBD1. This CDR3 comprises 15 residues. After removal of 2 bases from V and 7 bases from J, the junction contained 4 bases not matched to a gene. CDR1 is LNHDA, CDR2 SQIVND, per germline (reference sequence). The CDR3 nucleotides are TGTGCCAGTAGTATAACAGGGGGTACGAATTCACCCCTCCACTTT. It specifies CASSITGGTNSPLHF.

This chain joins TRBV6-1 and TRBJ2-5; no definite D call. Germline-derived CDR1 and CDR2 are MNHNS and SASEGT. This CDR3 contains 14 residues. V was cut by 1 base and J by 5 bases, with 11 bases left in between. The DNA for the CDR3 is TGTGCCAGCAGTGAAGAGGCCATGGGGGAGACCCAGTACTTC. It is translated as CASSEEAMGETQYF.

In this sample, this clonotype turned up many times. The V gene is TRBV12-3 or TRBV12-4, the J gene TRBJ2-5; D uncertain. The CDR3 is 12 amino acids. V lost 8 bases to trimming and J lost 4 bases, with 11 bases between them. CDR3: CASGEWSETQYF. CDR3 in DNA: TGTGCCAGCGGAGAGTGGTCAGAGACCCAGTACTTC.

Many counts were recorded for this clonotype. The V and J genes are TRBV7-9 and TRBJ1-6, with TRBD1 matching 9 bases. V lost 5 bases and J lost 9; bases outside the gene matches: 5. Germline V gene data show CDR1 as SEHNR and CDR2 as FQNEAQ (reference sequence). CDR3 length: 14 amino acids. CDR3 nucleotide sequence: TGTGCCAGCAGCAAACAGGGGGCAGGTTCACCCCTCCACTTT. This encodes CASSKQGAGSPLHF.

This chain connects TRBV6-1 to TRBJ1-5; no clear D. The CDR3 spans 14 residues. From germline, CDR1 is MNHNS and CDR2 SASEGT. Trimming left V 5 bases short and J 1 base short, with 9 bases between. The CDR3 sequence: CASSPSGSNQPQHF. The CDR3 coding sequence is TGTGCCAGCAGTCCGTCTGGAAGCAATCAGCCCCAGCATTTT.

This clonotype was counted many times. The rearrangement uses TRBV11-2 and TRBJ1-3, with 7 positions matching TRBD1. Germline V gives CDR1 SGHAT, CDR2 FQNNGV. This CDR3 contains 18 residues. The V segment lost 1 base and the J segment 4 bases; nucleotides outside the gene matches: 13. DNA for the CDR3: TGTGCCAGCAGCTTAGGCGGAGTAAAGGGGGCGCGGGGAAACACCATATATTTT. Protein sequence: CASSLGGVKGARGNTIYF.

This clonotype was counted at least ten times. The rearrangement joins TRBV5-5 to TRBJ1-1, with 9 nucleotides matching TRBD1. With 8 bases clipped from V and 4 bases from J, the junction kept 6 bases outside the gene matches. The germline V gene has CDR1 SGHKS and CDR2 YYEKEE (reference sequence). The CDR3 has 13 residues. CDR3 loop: CASGTGKRTEAFF. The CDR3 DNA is TGTGCCAGTGGGACAGGGAAACGCACTGAAGCTTTCTTT. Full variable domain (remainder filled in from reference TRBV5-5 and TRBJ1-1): DAGVTQSPTHLIKTRGQQVTLRCSPISGHKSVSWYQQVLGQGPQFIFQYYEKEERGRGNFPDRFSARQFPNYSSELNVNALLLGDSALYLCASGTGKRTEAFFGQGTRLTVV.

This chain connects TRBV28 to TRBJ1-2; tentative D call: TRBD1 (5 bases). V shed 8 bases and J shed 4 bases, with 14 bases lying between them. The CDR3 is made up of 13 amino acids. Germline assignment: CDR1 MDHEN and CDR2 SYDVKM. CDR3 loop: CASEGRLGYGYTF. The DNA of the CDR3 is TGTGCCAGCGAGGGGCGGTTAGGCTATGGCTACACCTTC.

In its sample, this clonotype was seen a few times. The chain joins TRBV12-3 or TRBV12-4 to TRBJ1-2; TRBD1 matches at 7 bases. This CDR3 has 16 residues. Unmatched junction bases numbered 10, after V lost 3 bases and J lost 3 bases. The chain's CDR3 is CASSFFGTEGHYGYTF. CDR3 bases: TGTGCCAGCAGTTTTTTCGGGACAGAGGGCCACTATGGCTACACCTTC.

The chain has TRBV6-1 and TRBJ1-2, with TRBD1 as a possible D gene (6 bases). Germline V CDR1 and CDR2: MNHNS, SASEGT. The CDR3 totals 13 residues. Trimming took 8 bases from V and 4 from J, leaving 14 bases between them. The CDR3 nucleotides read TGTGCCAGCGAGGGGGACGGAGGCTATGGCTACACCTTC. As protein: CASEGDGGYGYTF.

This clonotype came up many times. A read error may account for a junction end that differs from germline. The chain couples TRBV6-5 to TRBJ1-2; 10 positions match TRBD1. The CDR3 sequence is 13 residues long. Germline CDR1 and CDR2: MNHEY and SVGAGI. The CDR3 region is CASSYSLTGGCTF. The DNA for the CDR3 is TGTGCCAGCAGTTACTCATTGACAGGGGGCTGCACCTTC.

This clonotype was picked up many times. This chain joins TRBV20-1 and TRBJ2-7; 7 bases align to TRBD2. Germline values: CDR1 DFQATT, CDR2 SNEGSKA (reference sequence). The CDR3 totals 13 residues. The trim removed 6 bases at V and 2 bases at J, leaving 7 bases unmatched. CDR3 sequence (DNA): TGCAGTGCCGCGAGCGGGACTCCCTACGAGCAGTACTTC. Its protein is CSAASGTPYEQYF.

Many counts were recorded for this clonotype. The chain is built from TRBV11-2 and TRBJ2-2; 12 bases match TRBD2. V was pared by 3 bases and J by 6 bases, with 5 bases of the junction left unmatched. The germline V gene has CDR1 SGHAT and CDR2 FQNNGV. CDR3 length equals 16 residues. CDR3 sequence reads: CASSFPTSGSPGELFF. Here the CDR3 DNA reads TGTGCCAGCAGCTTTCCGACTAGCGGGAGTCCCGGGGAGCTGTTTTTT.

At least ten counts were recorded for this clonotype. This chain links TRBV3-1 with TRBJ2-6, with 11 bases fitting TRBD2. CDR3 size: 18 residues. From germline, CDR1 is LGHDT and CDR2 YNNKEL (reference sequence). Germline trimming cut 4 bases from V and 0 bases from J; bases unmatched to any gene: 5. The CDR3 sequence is CASSRLAGLSSGANVLTF. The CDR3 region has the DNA TGTGCCAGCAGCCGACTAGCGGGACTAAGCTCTGGGGCCAACGTCCTGACTTTC.

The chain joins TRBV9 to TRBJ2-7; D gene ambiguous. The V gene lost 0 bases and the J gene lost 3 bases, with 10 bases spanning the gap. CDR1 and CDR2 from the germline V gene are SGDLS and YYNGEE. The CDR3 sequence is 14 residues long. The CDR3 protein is CASSVGGSYYEQYF. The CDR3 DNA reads TGTGCCAGCAGCGTAGGCGGCTCTTACTACGAGCAGTACTTC.

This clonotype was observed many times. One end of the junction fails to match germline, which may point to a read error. CDR3 sequence (DNA): TGTGCCAGCAGCTTAGGGGGGGGGGACACCCGGCCCCTCTTC. Its protein is CASSLGGGDTRPLF. The chain carries TRBV11-2 and TRBJ2-7, with D possibly TRBD2 on 7 matching bases. Per germline, CDR1 SGHAT and CDR2 FQNNGV. This CDR3 region has 14 residues.

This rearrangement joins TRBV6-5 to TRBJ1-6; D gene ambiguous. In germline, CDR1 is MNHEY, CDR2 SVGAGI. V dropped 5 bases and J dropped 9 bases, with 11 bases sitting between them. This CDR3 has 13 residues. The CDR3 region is CASSPGWSSPLHF. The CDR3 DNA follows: TGTGCCAGCAGTCCGGGTTGGAGTTCACCCCTCCACTTT.

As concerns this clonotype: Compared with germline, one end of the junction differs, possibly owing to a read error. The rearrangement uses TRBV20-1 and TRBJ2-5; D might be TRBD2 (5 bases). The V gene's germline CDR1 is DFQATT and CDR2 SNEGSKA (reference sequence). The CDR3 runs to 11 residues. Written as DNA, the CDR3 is TGTAGTGCTACTAGCCAAGAGACCCAGTACTTC. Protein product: CSATSQETQYF.